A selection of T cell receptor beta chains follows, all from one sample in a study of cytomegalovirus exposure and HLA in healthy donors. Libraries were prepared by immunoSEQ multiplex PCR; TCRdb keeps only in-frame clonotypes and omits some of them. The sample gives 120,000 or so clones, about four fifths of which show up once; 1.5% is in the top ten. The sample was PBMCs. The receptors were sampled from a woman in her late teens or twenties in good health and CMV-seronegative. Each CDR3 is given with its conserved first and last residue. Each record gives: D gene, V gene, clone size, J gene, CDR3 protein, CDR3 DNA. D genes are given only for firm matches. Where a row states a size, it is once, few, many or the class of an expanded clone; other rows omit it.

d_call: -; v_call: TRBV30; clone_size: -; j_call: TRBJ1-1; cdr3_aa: CAWTAGANTEAFF; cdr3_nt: TGTGCCTGGACGGCGGGGGCGAACACTGAAGCTTTCTTT
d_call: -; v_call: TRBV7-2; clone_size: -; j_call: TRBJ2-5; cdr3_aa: CASSLRGGETQYF; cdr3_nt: TGTGCCAGCAGCTTGAGGGGGGGGGAGACCCAGTACTTC
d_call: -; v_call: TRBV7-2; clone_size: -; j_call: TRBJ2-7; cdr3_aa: CASSLGWTTSYEQYF; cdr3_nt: TGTGCCAGCAGCTTAGGTTGGACTACCTCCTACGAGCAGTACTTC
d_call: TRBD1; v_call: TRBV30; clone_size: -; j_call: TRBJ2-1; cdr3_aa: CASTGGLSVNEQFF; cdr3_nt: TGTGCCTCGACAGGGGGCTTATCGGTGAATGAGCAGTTCTTC
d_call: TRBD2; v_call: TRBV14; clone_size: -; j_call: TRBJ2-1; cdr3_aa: CASSHSRLAGYNEQFF; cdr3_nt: TGTGCCAGCAGCCACTCTAGACTAGCGGGGTACAATGAGCAGTTCTTC
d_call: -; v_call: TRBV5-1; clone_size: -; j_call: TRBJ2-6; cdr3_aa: CASILATVISGANVLTF; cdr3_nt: TGCGCCAGCATCCTAGCGACAGTTATCTCTGGGGCCAACGTCCTGACTTTC
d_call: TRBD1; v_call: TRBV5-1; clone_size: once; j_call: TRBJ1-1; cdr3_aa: CASGPMTGLYTEAFF; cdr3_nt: TGCGCCAGCGGTCCGATGACAGGGTTATACACTGAGGCTTTCTTT
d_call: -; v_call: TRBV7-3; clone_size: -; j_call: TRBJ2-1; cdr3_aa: CASSLGNGLKDNEQFF; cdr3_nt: TGTGCCAGCAGCTTAGGTAACGGGTTGAAGGACAATGAGCAGTTCTTC
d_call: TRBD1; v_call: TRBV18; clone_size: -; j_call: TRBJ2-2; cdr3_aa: CASSQRGLGELFF; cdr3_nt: TGTGCCAGCTCCCAGAGGGGGCTAGGGGAGCTGTTTTTT
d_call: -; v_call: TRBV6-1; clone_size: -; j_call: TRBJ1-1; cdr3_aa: CASTAGYNTEAFF; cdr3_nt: TGTGCCAGCACGGCAGGATACAACACTGAAGCTTTCTTT
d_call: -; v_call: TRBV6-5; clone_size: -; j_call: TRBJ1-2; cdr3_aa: CASSWGVGNYGYTF; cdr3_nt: TGTGCCAGCAGTTGGGGGGTGGGTAACTATGGCTACACCTTC
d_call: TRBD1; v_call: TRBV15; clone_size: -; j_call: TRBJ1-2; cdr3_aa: CATSREGTGGFNYGYTF; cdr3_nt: TGTGCCACCAGCAGAGAGGGGACAGGGGGATTTAACTATGGCTACACCTTC
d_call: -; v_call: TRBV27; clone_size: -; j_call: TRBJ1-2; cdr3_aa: CASGPIFSGYTF; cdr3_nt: TGTGCCAGCGGCCCGATTTTTTCGGGCTACACCTTC
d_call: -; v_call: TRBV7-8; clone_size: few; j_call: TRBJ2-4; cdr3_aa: CASSLVPDYSAKNIQYF; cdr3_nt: TGTGCCAGCAGCTTAGTTCCAGACTATTCAGCCAAAAACATTCAGTACTTC
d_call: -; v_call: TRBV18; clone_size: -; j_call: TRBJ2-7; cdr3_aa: CASSHPGQAYEQYF; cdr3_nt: TGTGCCAGCTCTCACCCGGGACAAGCCTACGAGCAGTACTTC
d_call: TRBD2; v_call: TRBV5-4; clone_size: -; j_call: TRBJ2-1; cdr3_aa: CASSLAGVTYNEQFF; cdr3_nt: TGTGCCAGCAGCCTAGCGGGAGTAACGTATAATGAGCAGTTCTTC
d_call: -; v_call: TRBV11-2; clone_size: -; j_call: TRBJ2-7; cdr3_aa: CASSLRGGSYEQYF; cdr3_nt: TGTGCCAGCAGCTTAAGGGGGGGGTCCTACGAGCAGTACTTC
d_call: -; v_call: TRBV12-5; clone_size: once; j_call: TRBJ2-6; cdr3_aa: CASGLDTGFGANVLTF; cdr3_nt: TGTGCTAGTGGTTTGGACACAGGGTTTGGGGCCAACGTCCTGACTTTC
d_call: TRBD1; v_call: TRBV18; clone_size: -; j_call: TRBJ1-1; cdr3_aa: CASSPLLDSGGSGNTEAFF; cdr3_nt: TGTGCCAGCTCACCACTACTTGATTCAGGGGGCTCGGGGAACACTGAAGCTTTCTTT
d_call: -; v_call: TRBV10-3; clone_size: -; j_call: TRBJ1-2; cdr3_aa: CAISDLTGVPDGYTF; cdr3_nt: TGTGCCATCAGTGACCTCACAGGAGTCCCGGATGGCTACACCTTC
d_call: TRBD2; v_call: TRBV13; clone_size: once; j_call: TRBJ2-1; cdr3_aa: CASSPEASGGGSHNEQFF; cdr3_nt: TGTGCCAGCAGCCCCGAGGCTAGCGGGGGTGGGTCTCACAATGAGCAGTTCTTC
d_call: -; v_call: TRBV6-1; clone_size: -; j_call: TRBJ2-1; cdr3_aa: CASSEVTWSYNEQFF; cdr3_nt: TGTGCCAGCAGTGAAGTGACTTGGTCCTACAATGAGCAGTTCTTC
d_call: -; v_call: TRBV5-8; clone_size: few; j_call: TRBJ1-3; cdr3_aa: CASSIAGESGNTIYF; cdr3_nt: TGTGCCAGCAGCATTGCCGGGGAGTCTGGAAACACCATATATTTT
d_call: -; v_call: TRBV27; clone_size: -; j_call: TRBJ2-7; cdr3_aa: CASSLSMTIGAYEQYF; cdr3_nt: TGTGCCAGCAGTTTATCGATGACCATCGGAGCCTACGAGCAGTACTTC
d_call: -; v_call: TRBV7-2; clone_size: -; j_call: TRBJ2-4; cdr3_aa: CASSWPSPAKNSQYF; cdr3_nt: TGTGCCAGCAGCTGGCCATCCCCAGCCAAAAACAGTCAGTACTTC
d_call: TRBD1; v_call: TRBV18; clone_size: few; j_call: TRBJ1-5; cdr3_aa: CASSPPGQGGPQHF; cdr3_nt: TGTGCCAGCTCACCCCCGGGACAGGGCGGGCCCCAGCATTTT
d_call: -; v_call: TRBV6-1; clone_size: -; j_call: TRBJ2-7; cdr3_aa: CASSPRSDGYEQYF; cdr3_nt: TGTGCCAGCAGTCCCCGTAGCGACGGCTACGAGCAGTACTTC
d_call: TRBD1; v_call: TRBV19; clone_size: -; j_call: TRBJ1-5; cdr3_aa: CASSTRGQIYSNQPQHF; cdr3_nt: TGTGCCAGTAGTACAAGGGGACAGATCTATAGCAATCAGCCCCAGCATTTT
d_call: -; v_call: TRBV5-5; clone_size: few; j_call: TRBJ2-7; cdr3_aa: CASSLSRNYEQYF; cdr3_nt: TGTGCCAGCAGCTTATCCAGGAACTACGAGCAGTACTTC
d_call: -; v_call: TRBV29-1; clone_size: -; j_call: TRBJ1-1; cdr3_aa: CSAPKTGNTEAFF; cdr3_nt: TGCAGCGCCCCAAAAACCGGGAACACTGAAGCTTTCTTT
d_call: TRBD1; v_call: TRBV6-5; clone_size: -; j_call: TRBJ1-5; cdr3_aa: CASSPFDRGLQPQHF; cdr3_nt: TGTGCCAGCAGCCCTTTCGACAGGGGATTACAGCCCCAGCATTTT
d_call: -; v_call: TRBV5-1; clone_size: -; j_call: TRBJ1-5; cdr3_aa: CASSLGGLNQPQHF; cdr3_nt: TGCGCCAGCAGCTTGGGAGGTCTCAATCAGCCCCAGCATTTT
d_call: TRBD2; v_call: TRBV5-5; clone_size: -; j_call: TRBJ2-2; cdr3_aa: CASSFGGGAGELFF; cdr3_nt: TGTGCCAGCAGCTTCGGGGGAGGGGCCGGGGAGCTGTTTTTT
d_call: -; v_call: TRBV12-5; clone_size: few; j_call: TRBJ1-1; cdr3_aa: CASGLVLAGTEAFF; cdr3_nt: TGTGCTAGTGGTTTGGTATTGGCCGGGACTGAAGCTTTCTTT
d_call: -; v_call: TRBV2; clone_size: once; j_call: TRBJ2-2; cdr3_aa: CASWGQNTGELFF; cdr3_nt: TGTGCCAGCTGGGGACAGAACACCGGGGAGCTGTTTTTT
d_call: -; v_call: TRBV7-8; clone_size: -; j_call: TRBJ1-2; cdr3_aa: CASSLEGDRGYTF; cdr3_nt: TGCGCCAGCAGCTTAGAAGGGGATAGAGGCTACACCTTC
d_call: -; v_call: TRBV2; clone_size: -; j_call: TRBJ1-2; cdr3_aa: CASKEFLNYGYTF; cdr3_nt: TGTGCCAGCAAGGAGTTCCTGAACTATGGCTACACCTTC
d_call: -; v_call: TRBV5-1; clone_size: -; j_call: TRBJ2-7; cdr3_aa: CASSVDTGRSYEQYF; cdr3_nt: TGCGCCAGCAGCGTGGATACAGGACGATCCTACGAGCAGTACTTC
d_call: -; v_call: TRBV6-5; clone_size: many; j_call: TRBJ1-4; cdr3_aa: CASSSLDRGEKLFF; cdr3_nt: TGTGCCAGCAGTTCTTTGGACAGAGGTGAAAAACTGTTTTTT
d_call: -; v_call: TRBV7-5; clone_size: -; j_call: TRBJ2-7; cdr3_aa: CARSLASGPYEQYF; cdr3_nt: TGTGCCAGAAGCTTAGCTTCAGGCCCATACGAGCAGTACTTC
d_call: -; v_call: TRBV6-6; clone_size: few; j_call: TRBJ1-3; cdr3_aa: CASSGDSGNTIYF; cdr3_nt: TGTGCCAGCAGCGGGGACTCTGGAAACACCATATATTTT